The entry below gives a single T cell receptor (beta chain) sequence along with its context. Its antigen is currently unknown. These data are taken from a study of T cell responses to AZD1222 COVID-19 vaccine. Study results and caveats: Targeting of unmutated variant regions was reportedly seen in nearly half of spike-specific TCRs.

Profiling relied on immunoSEQ multiplex PCR, and the TCRdb table lists in-frame clones only, not all of them. The sample records 95,000 to 100,000 clones, roughly 87% being singletons. Trimming removed 8 bases from V and 4 bases from J, with 6 bases in between. The CDR3 loop spans 10 amino acids. Germline V gene lookup returns CDR1 GTSNPN and CDR2 SVGIG (reference sequence). The sample in question was peripheral blood, obtained on day 0 of AZD1222 vaccination. V and J are TRBV30 and TRBJ1-3; D is uncertain. This sequence was found in an adult in good health. The CDR3 protein is CAVAGNTIYF. CDR3 nucleotides: TGTGCCGTGGCCGGAAACACCATATATTTT.